The source of this T cell receptor beta chain is a study of regulatory T cells in long-lasting Graves disease. For TCR beta, libraries came from iRepertoire HTBI primers and Arm-PCR of CDR3 regions. TCRdb reprocessed the multiplex PCR reads with MiXCR, giving one entry per CDR3 protein. This table holds around 450,000 distinct CDR3 sequences, 15% found once. This clonotype was counted ten times or more. The CDR3 runs to 15 residues. V dropped 0 bases and J dropped 7 bases, with 15 bases sitting between them. Germline V lookup: CDR1 LGHNA, CDR2 YSLEER. Time point denoted: newly diagnosed GD, antithyroid drugs for less than 3 months. The TCR library was made from RNA that had been extracted from PBMCs in TRIzol. The sample also formed part of further work on T cells in Graves' hyperthyroidism and ophthalmopathy.

The sequence was obtained from a woman aged 40 to 50 with Graves disease. The specimen was peripheral blood mononuclear cells (PBMCs), collected at new diagnosis, from a patient treated with antithyroid drugs. J is TRBJ2-5 and V is TRBV4-3; D perhaps matches TRBD2 (5 bases). The CDR3 is CASSQDRDLRRTQYF. The CDR3, as DNA: TGCGCCAGCAGCCAAGATCGGGATTTGAGAAGGACCCAGTACTTC.